The 18 T cell receptor beta chains below come from one sample, sequenced in a study of blood T cells in healthy people across ages. Using a J-beta primer mix together with a sample-barcoded 5' primer, a second PCR was run for about 6 to 12 cycles. TCRdb used MiXCR to reprocess the 5' RACE reads, holding one entry per CDR3 protein. The sample carries about 290,000 distinct CDR3 sequences, 27% recorded once. The material sequenced was blood. These receptors were collected from a woman in her 70s in good health.

The rearrangement links TRBV20-1 to TRBJ1-1, with D tentatively TRBD1 (6 bases). V gave up 5 bases and J gave up 4 bases, with 20 bases separating them. The CDR3 runs to 15 residues. Looked up from germline, CDR1 is DFQATT and CDR2 is SNEGSKA (reference sequence). This chain's CDR3 is CSAAGTGGAGTEAFF. The CDR3 nucleotides are TGCAGTGCTGCCGGTACGGGGGGCGCGGGCACTGAAGCTTTCTTT.

This clonotype was seen more than once but under ten times. V gene TRBV3-1 combines with J gene TRBJ1-5, with D unresolved. CDR3 length: 14 amino acids. Germline lookup yields CDR1 LGHDT and CDR2 YNNKEL (reference sequence). V lost 4 bases and J lost 11, with 18 bases in between. The chain's CDR3 is CASSLGQVSATQHF. The CDR3 nucleotides are TGTGCCAGCAGCCTAGGGCAGGTAAGCGCGACCCAGCATTTT.

The chain is built from TRBV6-1 and TRBJ2-1; 7 bases align to TRBD2. The length of the CDR3 is 16 residues. Trimming took 4 bases from V and 7 from J; bases not matched to a gene: 13. The germline gives CDR1 MNHNS, CDR2 SASEGT. This CDR3 reads CASSAGTSARGNEQFF. The CDR3 DNA follows: TGTGCCAGCAGTGCAGGAACTAGCGCGAGGGGAAATGAGCAGTTCTTC.

This clonotype appeared a few times. The rearrangement joins TRBV20-1 to TRBJ2-1; 10 bases are a match to TRBD2. V shed 3 bases and J 4 bases; nucleotides not matched to a gene: 15. The CDR3 is 18 amino acids. Germline CDR1 DFQATT, CDR2 SNEGSKA (reference sequence). CDR3 loop: CSARIRNSGRPSYNEQFF. The CDR3 region has the DNA TGCAGTGCTAGGATACGAAATAGCGGGAGGCCGTCGTACAATGAGCAGTTCTTC.

The table lists this clonotype with a few counts. The rearrangement joins TRBV20-1 to TRBJ1-4; a weak D match, TRBD1 (5 bases). Trimming cost V 3 bases and J 5 bases, with 16 bases left between them. This CDR3 is built from 15 residues. Germline values: CDR1 DFQATT, CDR2 SNEGSKA (reference sequence). This CDR3 reads CSARATGTANEKLFF. The CDR3 DNA follows: TGCAGTGCTAGGGCGACCGGGACGGCAAATGAAAAACTGTTTTTT.

This chain joins TRBV5-1 and TRBJ2-5, with D unresolved. The DNA end is a closer match to TRBJ2-7, so the J assignment may be wrong. CDR3 length equals 14 residues. Per germline, CDR1 SGHRS and CDR2 YFSETQ. DNA of the CDR3: TGCGCCAGCAGCTTCCTCGACACATCCTACGAGCAGTACTTC. Translated: CASSFLDTSYEQYF.

The chain couples TRBV6-2 or TRBV6-3 to TRBJ2-7; 14 bases match TRBD2. Germline CDR1 and CDR2: MNHEY and SVGEGT. This CDR3 is built from 20 residues. Germline trimming cut 0 bases from V and 1 base from J; bases unmatched to any gene: 11. CDR3 coding DNA: TGTGCCAGCAGTTACTCAAGGACTAGCGGGAGGCAATCTACTTCCTACGAGCAGTACTTC. Its protein is CASSYSRTSGRQSTSYEQYF.

This clonotype was counted a few times. The chain combines TRBV7-2 with TRBJ2-6, with no clear D. V shed 6 bases and J shed 4 bases, with 10 bases lying between them. The CDR3 sequence is 14 residues long. Germline V CDR1 and CDR2: SGHTA, FQGNSA. The CDR3 DNA reads as TGTGCCAGCAGTGCTAGTACCGGGGCCAACGTCCTGACTTTC. This gives the protein CASSASTGANVLTF.

This clonotype has only a few counts. The chain has TRBV6-6 and TRBJ1-5; weak D call: TRBD1 (6 bases). Trimming took 2 bases from V and 6 from J, leaving 11 bases between them. The CDR3 is made up of 14 amino acids. Germline V CDR1 and CDR2: MNHNY, SVGAGI (reference sequence). The DNA of the CDR3 is TGTGCCAGCAGTTACGAACAGGGCGGTCAGCCCCAGCATTTT. Amino acids: CASSYEQGGQPQHF.

This clonotype has just a few counts. The J gene is TRBJ2-5, the V gene TRBV7-9, with D possibly TRBD2 on 6 matching bases. The end of the DNA is better explained by TRBJ2-7, so the J call may be wrong. This CDR3 spans 14 amino acids. Germline CDR1 and CDR2: SEHNR and FQNEAQ (reference sequence). CDR3 coding DNA: TGTGCCAGCGCCCTGTGGCGGGATCCCTACGAGCAGTACTTC. It translates to CASALWRDPYEQYF.

This clonotype was counted between two and nine times. The V gene is TRBV11-2, the J gene TRBJ2-3; TRBD1 agrees at 9 bases. CDR3 length: 15 residues. Trimming removed 5 bases from V and 2 bases from J; junction bases left unmatched: 5. The germline CDR1 and CDR2 sequences are SGHAT and FQNNGV. The CDR3 loop reads CASSRRDRDTDTQYF. CDR3 nucleotides: TGTGCCAGCAGCCGCCGGGACAGGGACACAGATACGCAGTATTTT.

This clonotype has only a few counts. The chain has TRBV29-1 and TRBJ1-2, with 11 bases aligning to TRBD1. Germline V CDR1 and CDR2: SQVTM, ANQGSEA. This CDR3 spans 13 amino acids. The trim removed 7 bases at V and 5 bases at J, leaving 6 bases unmatched. The CDR3 nucleotides read TGCAGCGGCGGGACAGGGGGTTCATATGGCTACACCTTC. Amino acids: CSGGTGGSYGYTF.

V and J are TRBV28 and TRBJ1-4, with TRBD1 matching over 9 bases. Unmatched junction bases numbered 6, after V lost 11 bases and J lost 8 bases. This CDR3 region has 12 residues. Looked up from germline, CDR1 is MDHEN and CDR2 is SYDVKM. The DNA for the CDR3 is TGTGCCGCCGGGACAGGGTGGGAAAAACTGTTTTTT. Protein sequence: CAAGTGWEKLFF.

This clonotype showed up just a few times. The V call is TRBV20-1, the J call TRBJ2-1, with a possible D match to TRBD2 (5 bases). From germline, CDR1 is DFQATT and CDR2 SNEGSKA (reference sequence). Trimming pared 5 bases from V and 4 bases from J, leaving 18 bases between. CDR3 length: 15 residues. CDR3 sequence reads: CSAGESSREYNEQFF. Written as DNA, the CDR3 is TGCAGTGCTGGGGAGTCTTCTAGGGAATACAATGAGCAGTTCTTC.

Worth noting for this clonotype: A much larger clone differs by one base, so this may be a read error. The chain combines TRBV28 with TRBJ1-2; D gene unclear. The CDR3 is made up of 14 amino acids. Germline-derived CDR1 and CDR2 are MDHEN and SYDVKM. Deletions cut 4 bases from V and 9 bases from J, with 18 bases between. CDR3 loop: CASSSDFPGNSYTF. Here the CDR3 DNA reads TGTGCCAGCAGTTCGGACTTCCCGGGGAATAGCTACACCTTC.

V gene TRBV9 combines with J gene TRBJ2-5; TRBD1 might be the D (6 bases). The germline V gene encodes CDR1 SGDLS and CDR2 YYNGEE. The CDR3 runs 17 residues. The V end was cut by 3 bases, the J end by 5 bases, with 23 bases between. CDR3 residues: CASSASASDSPTETQYF. The CDR3 coding sequence is TGTGCCAGCAGCGCCAGTGCGTCGGACAGCCCGACCGAGACCCAGTACTTC. The full variable domain, with the rest looked up from reference TRBV9 and TRBJ2-5, is DSGVTQTPKHLITATGQRVTLRCSPRSGDLSVYWYQQSLDQGLQFLIQYYNGEERAKGNILERFSAQQFPDLHSELNLSSLELGDSALYFCASSASASDSPTETQYFGPGTRLLVL.

This clonotype appeared a few times. This may be a read error: a much more frequent sequence differs by one nucleotide. The gene calls are TRBV7-2 and TRBJ1-4; D gene uncertain. Germline V CDR1 and CDR2: SGHTA, FQGNSA. This CDR3 spans 16 amino acids. The CDR3 DNA sequence: TGTGCCGGCAGCTTAGTTGGTACTGCAACTAATGAAAAACTGTTTTTT. Translating gives CAGSLVGTATNEKLFF.

The J gene is TRBJ2-7, the V gene TRBV27; the match to TRBD2 covers 9 bases. V shed 4 bases and J 6 bases; nucleotides not matched to a gene: 10. Looked up from germline, CDR1 is MNHEY and CDR2 is SMNVEV (reference sequence). This CDR3 region has 15 residues. CDR3 amino acids: CASSSASGIRSEQYF. The CDR3 DNA reads TGTGCCAGCAGTTCGGCTAGCGGGATTCGTTCCGAGCAGTACTTC.